A single sample is the source of the 10 T cell receptor beta chains below, sequenced in a study of Ad26.COV2.S vaccination and SARS-CoV-2 variants. Noted treatment: some 20 received Ad26.COV2.S at low or high dose, single or two shots; a few received placebo; per-sample allocation not given. It was on day 63 after the first vaccine or placebo injection that samples were taken. The data were produced by immunoSEQ multiplex PCR, yet TCRdb's version contains in-frame clones alone and is incomplete. The table has 320,000 or so clones, roughly 90% seen once. Here the sequenced sample was peripheral blood, taken in a trial of Ad26.COV2.S vaccine versus placebo. The receptors derive from a person aged 18 to 59 who received the Ad26.COV2.S COVID-19 vaccine or a placebo.

About this clone: The same CDR3 can be traced to other DNA sequences in this sample. This chain connects TRBV6-5 to TRBJ2-7; TRBD1 might be the D (6 bases). This CDR3 has 13 residues. Trimming pared 6 bases from V and 4 bases from J, leaving 13 bases between. The germline CDR1 and CDR2 sequences are MNHEY and SVGAGI. DNA for the CDR3: TGTGCCAGCAGCCAGGGGTCTAGTTACGAGCAGTACTTC. It yields the protein CASSQGSSYEQYF.

The V call is TRBV2, the J call TRBJ2-7, with 7 bases aligning to TRBD2. V shed 6 bases, J shed 2 bases, and the junction held 19 bases outside the gene matches. CDR3 length equals 18 residues. Germline V lookup: CDR1 SNHLY, CDR2 FYNNEI. DNA for the CDR3: TGTGCCAGCAGAGCAGGAGCGGGGAACCAACCTGTAACCTACGAGCAGTACTTC. As protein: CASRAGAGNQPVTYEQYF.

The J gene is TRBJ2-3, the V gene TRBV27; D uncertain. Germline V gene sequence: CDR1 MNHEY, CDR2 SMNVEV (reference sequence). This CDR3 has 14 residues. The V gene lost 6 bases and the J gene lost 2 bases, with 12 bases spanning the gap. CDR3: CASSLADPTDTQYF. The CDR3 DNA sequence: TGTGCCAGCAGCCTTGCGGACCCCACAGATACGCAGTATTTT.

The V gene is TRBV5-1, the J gene TRBJ1-1; no firm D call. Trimming cost V 0 bases and J 2 bases, with 14 bases left between them. Germline V gene sequence: CDR1 SGHRS, CDR2 YFSETQ. The CDR3 covers 16 residues. The CDR3 coding sequence is TGCGCCAGCAGCTTGGACGGACGGGGAGCCAACACTGAAGCTTTCTTT. Its translation: CASSLDGRGANTEAFF.

The chain is built from TRBV5-1 and TRBJ1-1, with 9 bases that match TRBD1. CDR3 size: 16 residues. Germline V gives CDR1 SGHRS, CDR2 YFSETQ. V shed 0 bases and J 0 bases; nucleotides not matched to a gene: 3. The CDR3 sequence is CASSLGDREMNTEAFF. CDR3 bases: TGCGCCAGCAGCTTGGGGGACAGGGAAATGAACACTGAAGCTTTCTTT.

The gene calls are TRBV7-8 and TRBJ2-1, with a tentative D call TRBD2 (6 bases). V was cut by 1 base and J by 6 bases, with 19 bases left in between. CDR1 is SGHVS, CDR2 FQNEAQ, per germline. This CDR3 comprises 17 residues. The CDR3 nucleotides read TGTGCCAGCAGCTTAGAGACTACGGGGGAGTGGGGCAATGAGCAGTTCTTC. This sequence encodes CASSLETTGEWGNEQFF.

This clone occurred once. This sequence joins TRBV15 and TRBJ2-3, with D possibly being TRBD1 (5 bases). Germline assignment: CDR1 LNHNV and CDR2 YYDKDF (reference sequence). The CDR3 runs to 13 residues. V lost 11 bases and J 1 base, leaving 13 bases between the germline ends. The CDR3 reads CAATALRTDTQYF. CDR3 DNA: TGTGCCGCGACAGCCCTTCGCACAGATACGCAGTATTTT.

This clone occurred once. The chain recombines TRBV2 with TRBJ1-4, with D perhaps matching TRBD1 (6 bases). V was clipped by 6 bases and J by 3 bases, with 11 bases between them. The CDR3 is made up of 14 amino acids. Germline V gene lookup returns CDR1 SNHLY and CDR2 FYNNEI. CDR3 sequence: CASSLGGANEKLFF. The DNA for the CDR3 is TGTGCCAGCAGCCTAGGGGGGGCTAATGAAAAACTGTTTTTT.

The chain is built from TRBV29-1 and TRBJ1-1; possibly TRBD1 for D (6 bases). CDR3 length equals 12 residues. In germline, CDR1 is SQVTM, CDR2 ANQGSEA. V was cut by 5 bases and J by 5 bases, with 12 bases left in between. This CDR3 is CSVQQGGTEAFF. The CDR3, as DNA: TGCAGCGTTCAACAGGGAGGTACTGAAGCTTTCTTT.

V gene TRBV5-1 combines with J gene TRBJ1-1; 7 nucleotides match TRBD1. The CDR3 has 14 residues. V lost 4 bases, J lost 4 bases, and 7 bases stayed unmatched. Germline assignment: CDR1 SGHRS and CDR2 YFSETQ. CDR3 amino acids: CASSTREGATEAFF. For the CDR3, the DNA is TGCGCCAGCAGCACGAGGGAGGGGGCCACTGAAGCTTTCTTT. The variable domain in full, completed from reference TRBV5-1 and TRBJ1-1, reads KAGVTQTPRYLIKTRGQQVTLSCSPISGHRSVSWYQQTPGQGLQFLFEYFSETQRNKGNFPGRFSGRQFSNSRSEMNVSTLELGDSALYLCASSTREGATEAFFGQGTRLTVV.